One and the same sample provided the 4 T cell receptor beta chains below, sequenced in a study of T-cell reconstitution after alpha-beta-depleted transplantation in children. The TCRbeta library incorporated unique molecular identifiers. TCRdb re-called the PCR reads with MiXCR, one entry per CDR3 protein. The data show under 250,000 distinct CDR3 sequences, 17% seen once. This specimen consisted of PBMCs, mostly from graft donor cells, obtained 360 days after TCRalphabeta/CD19-depleted stem cell transplant. The receptors come from a male patient between 2 and 15 years old who had a stem cell transplant for acute lymphoblastic leukemia, so the T cells may come from the graft donor.

This clonotype was detected a few times. The genes are TRBV21-1 and TRBJ2-6; the table names TRBD1, a call not compared with the DNA. TRBV21-1 is a listed pseudogene. CDR3 length: 17 amino acids. The CDR3 DNA reads as TGTGCCAGCAGCAACCCGCAGGGGAAGGCTGGGGCCAACGTCCTGACTTTC. Translation: CASSNPQGKAGANVLTF.

A few counts support this clonotype. CDR3 residues: CASSQDLGQGDFNSPLHF. Here the CDR3 DNA reads TGCGCCAGCAGCCAAGATCTGGGGCAGGGGGATTTTAATTCACCCCTCCACTTT. V is TRBV4-3 and J is TRBJ1-6; 7 nucleotides align to TRBD1. This CDR3 region has 18 residues. Unmatched junction bases numbered 11, after V lost 0 bases and J lost 6 bases. Per germline, CDR1 LGHNA and CDR2 YSLEER.

The rearrangement joins TRBV7-3 to TRBJ2-3; 7 bases are shared with TRBD1. The junction had 11 bases not matched to a gene; V was cut back by 0 bases and J by 5 bases. The V gene's germline CDR1 is SGHTA and CDR2 FQGTGA. This CDR3 has 17 residues. CDR3 protein: CASSLTVTGINQDTQYF. DNA of the CDR3: TGTGCCAGCAGCTTAACGGTGACAGGGATTAACCAAGATACGCAGTATTTT.

This clonotype was picked up a small number of times. The chain couples TRBV7-2 to TRBJ1-1; D is unresolved. The germline V gene encodes CDR1 SGHTA and CDR2 FQGNSA. This CDR3 comprises 15 residues. V lost 3 bases and J 5 bases, leaving 16 bases between the germline ends. This chain's CDR3 is CASSFRLKDPTEAFF. The CDR3 DNA is TGTGCCAGCAGCTTCCGTCTCAAGGACCCTACTGAAGCTTTCTTT.